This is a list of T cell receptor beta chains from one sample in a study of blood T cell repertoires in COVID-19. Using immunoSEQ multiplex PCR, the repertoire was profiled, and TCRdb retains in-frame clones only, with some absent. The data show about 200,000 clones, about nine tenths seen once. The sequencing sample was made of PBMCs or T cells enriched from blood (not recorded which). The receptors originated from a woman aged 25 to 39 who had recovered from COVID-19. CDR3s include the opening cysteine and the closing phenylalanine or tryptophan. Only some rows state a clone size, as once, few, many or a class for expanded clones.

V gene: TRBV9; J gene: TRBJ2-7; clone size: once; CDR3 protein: CASSPDGTGFSEQYF
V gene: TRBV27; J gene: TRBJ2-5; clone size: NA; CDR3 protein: CASRTHLRGLGETQYF
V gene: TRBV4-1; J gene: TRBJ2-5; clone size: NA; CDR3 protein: CASSQTGYQETQYF
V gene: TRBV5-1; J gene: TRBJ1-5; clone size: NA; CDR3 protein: CASSLGGDQPQHF
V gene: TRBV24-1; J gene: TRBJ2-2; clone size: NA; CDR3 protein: CATSDPGTGTGLTGELFF
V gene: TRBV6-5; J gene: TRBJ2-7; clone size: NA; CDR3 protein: CASSYSTATYEQYF
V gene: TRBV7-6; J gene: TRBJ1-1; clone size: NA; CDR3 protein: CASSLGTGGMVLGTEAFF
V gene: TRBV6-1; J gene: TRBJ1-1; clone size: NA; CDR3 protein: CASSVRDRGTNTEAFF
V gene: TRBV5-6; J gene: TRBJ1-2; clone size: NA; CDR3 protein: CASSLDVRGNGYTF
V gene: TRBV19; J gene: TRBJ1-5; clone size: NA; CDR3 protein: CASSMTGENQPQHF
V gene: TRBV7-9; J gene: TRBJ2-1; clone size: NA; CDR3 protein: CASSLPRRLAGARNEQFF
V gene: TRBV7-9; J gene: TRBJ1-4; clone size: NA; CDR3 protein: CASSRTGGVEKLFF
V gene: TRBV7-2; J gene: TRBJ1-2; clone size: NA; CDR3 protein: CASSLVRQAYGYTF
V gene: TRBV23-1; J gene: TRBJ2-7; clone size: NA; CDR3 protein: CASSQSWAGFYEQYF
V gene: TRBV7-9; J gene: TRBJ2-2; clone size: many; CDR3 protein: CAISTEGANTGELFF
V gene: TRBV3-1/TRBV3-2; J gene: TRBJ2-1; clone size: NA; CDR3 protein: CASSGTSGGLWNEQFF
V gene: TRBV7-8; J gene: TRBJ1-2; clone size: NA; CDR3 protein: CASSSGQNYGYTF
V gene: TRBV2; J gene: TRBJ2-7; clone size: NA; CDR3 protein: CATIDLAESAYEQYF
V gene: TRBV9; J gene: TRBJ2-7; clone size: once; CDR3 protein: CASSVDGSVRSYEQYF
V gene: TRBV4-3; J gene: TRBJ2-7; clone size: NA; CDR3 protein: CASSQESRGGILYEQYF
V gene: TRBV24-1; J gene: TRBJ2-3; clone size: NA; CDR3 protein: CATSDFDRVGDTQYF
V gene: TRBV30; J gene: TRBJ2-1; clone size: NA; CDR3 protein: CARGQGSYNEQFF
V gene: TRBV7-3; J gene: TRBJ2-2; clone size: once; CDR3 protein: CASSLNGPGGTGELFF
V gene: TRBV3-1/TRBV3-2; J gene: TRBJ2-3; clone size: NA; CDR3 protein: CASSPTSGSTDTQYF
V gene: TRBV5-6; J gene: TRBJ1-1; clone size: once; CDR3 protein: CASSLNRLNTEAFF
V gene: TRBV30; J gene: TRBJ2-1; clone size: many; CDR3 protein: CAWRGLLEQFF
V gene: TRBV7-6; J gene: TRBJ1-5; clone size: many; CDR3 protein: CASSLVSGLGNQPQHF
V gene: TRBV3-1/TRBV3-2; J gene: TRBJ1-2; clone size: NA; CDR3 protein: CASSLIRNYGYTF
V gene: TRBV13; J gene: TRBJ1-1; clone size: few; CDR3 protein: CASSCQGVGNTEAFF
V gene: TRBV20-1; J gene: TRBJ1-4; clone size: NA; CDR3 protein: CSANDIPGQGYEKLFF
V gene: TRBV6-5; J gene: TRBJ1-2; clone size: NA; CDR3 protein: CASSYSASNYGYTF
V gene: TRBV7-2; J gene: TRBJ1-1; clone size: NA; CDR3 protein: CASSLQPGQVAEAFF
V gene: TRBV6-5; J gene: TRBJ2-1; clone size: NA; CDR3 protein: CASSYSIRDEQFF
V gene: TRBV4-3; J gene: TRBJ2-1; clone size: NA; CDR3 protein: CASSQVSGRANNEQFF
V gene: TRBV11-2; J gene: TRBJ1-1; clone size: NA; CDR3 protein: CASSLDPGVDTEAFF
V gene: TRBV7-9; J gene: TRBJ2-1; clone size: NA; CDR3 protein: CASSLEGLAGIPSYNEQFF
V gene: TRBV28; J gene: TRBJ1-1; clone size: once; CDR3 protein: CASFGTLGQSNTEAFF
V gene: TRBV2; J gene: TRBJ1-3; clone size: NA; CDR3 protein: CAAGGSGNTIYF
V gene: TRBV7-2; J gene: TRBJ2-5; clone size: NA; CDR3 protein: CASSLARGQGLETQYF
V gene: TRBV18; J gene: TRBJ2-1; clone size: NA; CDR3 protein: CASSRDRGDTQFF
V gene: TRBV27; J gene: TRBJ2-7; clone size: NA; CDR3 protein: CAAAAESGPYEQYF